The present T cell receptor (beta chain) was sequenced within a study of blood T cell repertoires in COVID-19. About the research overall: Samples of COVID-19 (acute and convalescent) were obtained from the United States, Italy and Spain. T cells, B-cell-depleted T cells, or PBMCs supplied cDNA or gDNA.

The CDR3 loop spans 14 amino acids. Germline V lookup: CDR1 SEHNR, CDR2 FQNEAQ (reference sequence). V was shortened by 8 bases and J by 6 bases, with 19 bases between the two germline ends. In the authors' methods: Estimates of nucleated cell counts were drawn from the amplification of reference gene primers. Produced via immunoSEQ multiplex PCR; TCRdb's table is partial and in-frame only. From that table come the V and J calls and clone size; the DNA was used to work out D and trimming. The table shows around 92,000 clones, with 75% to 90% occurring only once. This sequence joins TRBV7-9 and TRBJ1-1; perhaps TRBD1 as D (6 bases). Sequencing input: peripheral blood. The TCR comes from an elderly woman with active COVID-19. The CDR3 DNA reads as TGTGCCAGCTTCCAGGGGAGTCTAAGCGCTGAAGCTTTCTTT. As protein: CASFQGSLSAEAFF.